This TCR beta chain was documented in a study of blood T cell repertoires in COVID-19. Study-level information: Cohort 3 donors counted as recovered after two negative PCRs, clearance, or resolved symptoms. Samples taken during acute and convalescent COVID-19 were collected in the United States, Italy and Spain. The cDNA or gDNA used as material had been derived from T cells, B-cell-depleted T cells, or PBMCs.

The germline CDR1 and CDR2 sequences are ENHRY and SYGVKD. V trimming: 2 bases; J trimming: 0 bases; junction bases outside the gene matches: 6. This CDR3 region has 17 residues. Per the original data handling: How many nucleated cells were present was estimated from reference gene primer amplification. Some clones are missing from TCRdb's copy, which holds only in-frame ones; the method was immunoSEQ multiplex PCR. V and J calls and clone size are copied from that table; D and trimming were computed from the DNA. The repertoire holds approximately 210,000 clones, with around 90% as singletons. V gene TRBV10-3 combines with J gene TRBJ2-2; 7 positions agree with TRBD1. The source material was PBMCs or T cells enriched from blood (not recorded which). This TCR derives from a man younger than 45 in a cohort exposed to, infected with or recovered from COVID-19 (not recorded which). CDR3 nucleotides: TGTGCCATCAGTGAGCCGGGGACAGTCACGAACACCGGGGAGCTGTTTTTT. Amino acids: CAISEPGTVTNTGELFF.